This T cell receptor (beta chain) derives from a study of beta chain features in type 1 diabetes. Study-wide background: All samples together contributed around 100,000,000 sorted cells for examination.

Sequencing targeted expressed TCRB transcripts, as all isolated RNA had been reverse transcribed. Some clones are missing from TCRdb's copy, which holds only in-frame ones; the method was immunoSEQ multiplex PCR. The sample has about 660,000 clones, around 15% seen once. Per the germline V gene, CDR1 is MGHDK and CDR2 is SYGVNS. The CDR3 is 14 amino acids. V lost 1 base, J lost 5 bases, and 11 bases lay in between. CD4+ cells of the naive, central memory, regulatory and stem cell-like memory types were sorted via CD45RO/CCR7/CD25/CD127/CD95/CD27. The study's findings and limits: Among patients, naive, central memory and Treg TCRB repertoires appeared more similar than among healthy donors. TCRB CDR3 length was moderately but significantly reduced in all four CD4+ subsets of Type 1 diabetes patients. Insertion counts at VDJ junctions were lower in type 1 diabetes patients, who also showed more deletions there.

This clone was counted a few times. Its target is unknown. Sequenced sample: naive CD4+ T cells from blood. The V and J genes are TRBV25-1 and TRBJ1-1; D is perhaps TRBD1 (5 bases). The sequence came from a man between 18 and 35 years old with type 1 diabetes. CDR3: CASSEWAGKTEAFF. The CDR3 nucleotides are TGTGCCAGCAGTGAATGGGCAGGGAAGACTGAAGCTTTCTTT.